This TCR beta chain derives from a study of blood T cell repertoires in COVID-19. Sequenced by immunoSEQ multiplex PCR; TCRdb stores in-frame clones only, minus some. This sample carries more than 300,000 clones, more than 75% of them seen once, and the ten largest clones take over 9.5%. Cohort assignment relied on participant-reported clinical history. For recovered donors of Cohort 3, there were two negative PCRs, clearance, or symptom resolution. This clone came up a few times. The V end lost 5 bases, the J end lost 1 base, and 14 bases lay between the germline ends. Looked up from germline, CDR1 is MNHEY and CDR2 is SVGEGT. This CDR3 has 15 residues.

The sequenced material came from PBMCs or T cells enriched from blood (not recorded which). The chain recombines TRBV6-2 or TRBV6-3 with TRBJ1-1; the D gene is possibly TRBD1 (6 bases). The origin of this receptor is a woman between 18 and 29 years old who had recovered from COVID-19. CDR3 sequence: CASSAPGAANTEAFF. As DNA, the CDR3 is TGTGCCAGCAGTGCCCCAGGGGCCGCGAACACTGAAGCTTTCTTT.